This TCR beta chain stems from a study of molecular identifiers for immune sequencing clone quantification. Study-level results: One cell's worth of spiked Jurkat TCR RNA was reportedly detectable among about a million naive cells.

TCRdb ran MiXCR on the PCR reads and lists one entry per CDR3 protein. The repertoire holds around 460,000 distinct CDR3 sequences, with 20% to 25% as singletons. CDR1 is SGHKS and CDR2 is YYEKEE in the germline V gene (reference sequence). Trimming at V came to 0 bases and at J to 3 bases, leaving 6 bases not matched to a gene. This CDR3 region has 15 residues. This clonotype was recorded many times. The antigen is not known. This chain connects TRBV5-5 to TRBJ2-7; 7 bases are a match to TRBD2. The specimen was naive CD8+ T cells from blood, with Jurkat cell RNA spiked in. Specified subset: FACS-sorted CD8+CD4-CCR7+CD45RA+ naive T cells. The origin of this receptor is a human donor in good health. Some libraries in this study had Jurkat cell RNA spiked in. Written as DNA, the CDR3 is TGTGCCAGCAGCTTGGACGGGCCGGGGGGCTACGAGCAGTACTTC. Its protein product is CASSLDGPGGYEQYF.